The 12 T cell receptor beta chains below come from one sample, sequenced in a study of blood T cell repertoires in COVID-19. Libraries were prepared by immunoSEQ multiplex PCR; TCRdb keeps only in-frame clonotypes and omits some of them. The table has 200,000 or so clones, around three quarters seen once. Sequencing was carried out using peripheral blood. These receptors were collected from a woman in her seventies with acute or convalescent COVID-19.

The chain employs TRBV19 and TRBJ2-3; possible D gene TRBD1, 6 bases. The CDR3 is 14 amino acids. Per the germline V gene, CDR1 is LNHDA and CDR2 is SQIVND (reference sequence). Trimming stripped 6 bases from V and 3 bases from J, with 13 bases between. The CDR3 spells CASRGPQGTDTQYF. In DNA, the CDR3 is TGTGCCAGTAGGGGTCCACAGGGAACAGATACGCAGTATTTT.

The chain carries TRBV11-2 and TRBJ2-1; 11 bases agree with TRBD2. With 5 bases clipped from V and 7 bases from J, the junction kept 10 bases outside the gene matches. Germline loops: CDR1 SGHAT, CDR2 FQNNGV. The CDR3 runs to 16 residues. This chain's CDR3 is CASSPNSGRAGNEQFF. For the CDR3, the DNA is TGTGCCAGCAGCCCCAATAGCGGGAGGGCCGGAAATGAGCAGTTCTTC.

The chain couples TRBV3-1 (or the pseudogene TRBV3-2) to TRBJ2-1, with D perhaps being TRBD1 or TRBD2 (6 bases each). Germline V gene data show CDR1 as LGHDT and CDR2 as YNNKEL (reference sequence). The CDR3 totals 15 residues. V lost 4 bases and J 7 bases, leaving 17 bases between the germline ends. The CDR3 DNA reads as TGTGCCAGCAGCCTAGAGGGGGGAGGAGATAATGAGCAGTTCTTC. This sequence encodes CASSLEGGGDNEQFF.

This clone has just one count. The CDR3 DNA reads as TGTGCCAGCAGCCTGCGGACAGGGAGCGTAGCCAAAAACATTCAGTACTTC. Its translation: CASSLRTGSVAKNIQYF. This chain uses TRBV5-6 with TRBJ2-4; 8 bases fit TRBD1. The germline V gene encodes CDR1 SGHDT and CDR2 YYEEEE. This CDR3 spans 17 amino acids. The trim removed 4 bases at V and 0 bases at J, leaving 9 bases unmatched.

The chain links TRBV19 to TRBJ1-2; D is unclear. The CDR3 has 15 residues. Trimming left V 11 bases short and J 0 bases short, with 19 bases between. Germline loops: CDR1 LNHDA, CDR2 SQIVND (reference sequence). The CDR3 coding sequence is TGTGCCTCAAAGTCAGGCAACGGGGCTAACTATGGCTACACCTTC. Translated: CASKSGNGANYGYTF.

This clone was found a few times. The chain combines TRBV7-8 with TRBJ1-5; 9 nucleotides agree with TRBD1. Looked up from germline, CDR1 is SGHVS and CDR2 is FQNEAQ. J lost 5 bases, V lost 2 bases, and 4 bases had no gene match. This CDR3 has 15 amino acids. The CDR3 protein is CASSLRQGGDQPQHF. CDR3 in DNA: TGTGCCAGCAGCTTAAGACAGGGGGGGGATCAGCCCCAGCATTTT.

This clone was detected only a few times. V usage is TRBV5-1 and J usage is TRBJ2-6; a weak D match, TRBD2 (5 bases). Germline V CDR1 and CDR2: SGHRS, YFSETQ. The CDR3 spans 14 residues. The ends were cut back, 4 bases at V and 2 bases at J, with 7 bases in the middle. DNA of the CDR3: TGCGCCAGCAGCGGAGGAACTGGGGCCAACGTCCTGACTTTC. This sequence encodes CASSGGTGANVLTF.

This rearrangement joins TRBV30 to TRBJ2-1; possibly TRBD2 for D (6 bases). Per germline, CDR1 GTSNPN and CDR2 SVGIG (reference sequence). V was clipped by 0 bases and J by 5 bases, with 11 bases between them. The CDR3 contains 14 residues. In DNA form, the CDR3 reads TGTGCCTGGAGTGTACCGGGGGACGACAATGAGCAGTTCTTC. Its protein product is CAWSVPGDDNEQFF.

The V gene is TRBV28, the J gene TRBJ2-3; D gene unclear. There are 12 residues in the CDR3. V gave up 6 bases and J gave up 6 bases, with 10 bases separating them. Germline V gene sequence: CDR1 MDHEN, CDR2 SYDVKM. Written as DNA, the CDR3 is TGTGCCAGCAGGGGCCCCATGGATACGCAGTATTTT. This translates into CASRGPMDTQYF.

V gene TRBV5-4 combines with J gene TRBJ1-3, with D possibly TRBD1 on 6 matching bases. The CDR3 extends over 17 amino acids. The V end lost 4 bases, the J end lost 0 bases, and 17 bases lay between the germline ends. Germline V gives CDR1 SGHNT, CDR2 YYREEE (reference sequence). The DNA for the CDR3 is TGTGCCAGCAGCCCCGGAGGACAGTACAGCTCTGGAAACACCATATATTTT. This encodes CASSPGGQYSSGNTIYF.

The chain joins TRBV7-3 to TRBJ2-1, with D possibly being TRBD2 (6 bases). The ends were cut back, 4 bases at V and 9 bases at J, with 16 bases in the middle. Germline V gene data show CDR1 as SGHTA and CDR2 as FQGTGA. The CDR3 is 14 residues long. CDR3 region: CASSSGEDASEQFF. The DNA for the CDR3 is TGTGCCAGCAGCTCGGGGGAGGACGCCTCTGAGCAGTTCTTC.

The chain couples TRBV7-2 to TRBJ1-2; the D gene is possibly TRBD1 (5 bases). Trimming cost V 7 bases and J 1 base, with 13 bases left between them. The CDR3 consists of 14 residues. Germline CDR1 SGHTA, CDR2 FQGNSA. The CDR3 DNA is TGTGCCAGCACGCCCTCGGGGGTTAACTATGGCTACACCTTC. Translated, it gives CASTPSGVNYGYTF.